This T cell receptor beta chain was captured in a study of T cell responses to AZD1222 COVID-19 vaccine. Clones were sequenced by immunoSEQ multiplex PCR, and TCRdb holds only the in-frame ones, with some missing. The table records approximately 120,000 clones, 88% of them present only once. This receptor was identified in an adult who received the AZD1222 COVID-19 vaccine. The material sequenced was peripheral blood, taken 28 days after the second AZD1222 dose.

CDR3 coding DNA: TGTGCCAGCACCCGGACAGCAACTAATGAAAAACTGTTTTTT. This translates into CASTRTATNEKLFF. The chain uses TRBV6-5 and TRBJ1-4, with D tentatively TRBD1 (6 bases). Germline assignment: CDR1 MNHEY and CDR2 SVGAGI. The CDR3 is 14 residues long. V lost 7 bases and J lost 0, with 9 bases in between.